This T cell receptor (beta chain) emerged from a study of blood T cell repertoires in COVID-19 (dated by TCRdb to between 2020 and 2021). Study-level background: Samples covering the acute and convalescent phases of COVID-19 were provided by collaborators in the United States, Italy and Spain. The material from the prospective study consisted of cDNA or gDNA derived from T cells, B-cell-depleted T cells, or PBMCs. Deeply sampled blood TCRbeta repertoires from subjects exposed to, actively infected with, or recovered from COVID-19 were included in the dataset. The repertoires were made available in a free public database intended to serve as a resource for research on the immune response to SARS-CoV-2. The samples were drawn from the first 160 participants of the ongoing ImmuneRACE study and from 950 to 1,500 subjects provided by 6 global collaborators. A de-identified subject ID, COVID-19 status, age in years and sex were almost always included in the sample metadata. Where HLA class I and class II types were available, the types were taken from metadata supplied by the sample provider, not from assay-based typing. The paper's findings and limits, for the study overall: How much clinical and demographic metadata was included differed by source and by participant, and the metadata was provided uncurated.

At one collaborating source in Seattle, patients were enrolled during active infection and were followed longitudinally through the course of disease. The collaborating institutions used their own protocols to collect whole blood in K2EDTA tubes. Collaborator samples were shipped for TCRbeta analysis as frozen whole blood, isolated PBMCs, or DNA extracted from either sample type. As for this clone: The clone's antigen remains unknown. Base qualities are not provided; no much larger clone lies one nucleotide away.

Cut back by 4 bases and 2 bases, the V and J ends lie 16 bases apart. The CDR3, from cysteine to phenylalanine, totals 16 residues. Only the CDR3 portion is preserved as DNA: 48 bases, with reading frame beginning at the first base. Per the germline V gene, SGDLS is the CDR1 and YYNGEE is the CDR2. The immunoSEQ Assay, a bias-controlled multiplex PCR, was used to amplify TCRbeta CDR3 regions from genomic DNA. The original pipeline was this. The number of nucleated cells in each sample was estimated from the amplification of reference gene primers within the assay. To quantify the absolute abundance of each unique TCRbeta CDR3 rearrangement, sequence reads were collapsed and filtered. For each sample, productive Simpson clonality was calculated as the square root of Simpson's diversity index across productive rearrangements. The table was pulled from immuneACCESS by TCRdb, which kept in-frame rearrangements only. Such tables lose some clones; where checked, under half of the loss comes from unresolved V genes, and the rest has no known cause. V and J calls and clone size are copied from that table; D and trimming were computed from the DNA. The sample table contains around 330,000 clones; only one count was recorded for more than 70% of them. The top ten clonotypes cover 1.5% to 2% of the sample.

Input material: peripheral blood. The chain is encoded by TRBV9 joined to TRBJ1-5, with TRBD1 tentatively as D gene (6 bases match). The TCR comes from a woman aged 30 to 39 with COVID-19, enrolled during active disease. The CDR3 loop reads CASSPGVQGGNQPQHF. The DNA sequence is TGTGCCAGCAGCCCAGGGGTACAGGGCGGCAATCAGCCCCAGCATTTT.